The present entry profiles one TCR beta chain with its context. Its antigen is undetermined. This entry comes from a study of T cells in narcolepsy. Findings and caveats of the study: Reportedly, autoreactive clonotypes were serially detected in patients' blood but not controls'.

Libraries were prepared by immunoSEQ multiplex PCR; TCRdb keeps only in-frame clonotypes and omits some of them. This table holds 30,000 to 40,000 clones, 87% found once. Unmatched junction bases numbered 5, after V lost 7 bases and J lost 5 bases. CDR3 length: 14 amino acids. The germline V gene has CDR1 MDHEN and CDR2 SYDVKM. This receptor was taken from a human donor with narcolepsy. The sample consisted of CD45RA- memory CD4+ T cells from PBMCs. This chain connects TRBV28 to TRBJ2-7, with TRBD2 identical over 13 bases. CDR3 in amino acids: CASTPTSGRNEQYF. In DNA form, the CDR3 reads TGTGCCAGCACTCCGACTAGCGGGAGGAACGAGCAGTACTTC.